The 12 T cell receptor beta chains in this list originate from one sample, sequenced in a study of response to subunit inactivated influenza vaccine. A single record per CDR3 protein comes from TCRdb applying MiXCR to the RT-PCR reads. The repertoire holds roughly 650,000 distinct CDR3 sequences, 14% seen once, with 7.5% to 8% in the top ten. The sample consisted of PBMCs from blood, taken around 15 days before vaccination. The receptors originated from a man aged 50 or older who received an inactivated influenza vaccine.

This clonotype has a handful of counts. V and J are TRBV6-1 and TRBJ2-1, with TRBD2 identical over 10 bases. The CDR3 contains 14 residues. The J segment lost 7 bases and the V segment lost 8 bases, leaving 8 bases of the junction unmatched. In germline, CDR1 is MNHNS, CDR2 SASEGT. CDR3 in DNA: TGTGCCAGCCACCTAGCGGGGGCTTGGAATGAGCAGTTCTTC. This gives the protein CASHLAGAWNEQFF.

This clonotype was observed many times. V usage is TRBV4-2 and J usage is TRBJ2-2; 12 bases are a match to TRBD2. CDR3 size: 15 residues. The germline CDR1 and CDR2 sequences are LGHNA and YNFKEQ. Losses at the gene ends were 4 bases for V and 6 bases for J; bases not matched to a gene: 3. CDR3 in amino acids: CASSPGTSGSGELFF. The CDR3 DNA is TGTGCCAGCAGCCCCGGGACTAGCGGGTCCGGGGAGCTGTTTTTT.

This clonotype came up many times. The chain employs TRBV7-2 and TRBJ2-2; 8 nucleotides match TRBD2. The trim removed 5 bases at V and 6 bases at J, leaving 5 bases unmatched. The CDR3 contains 14 residues. Germline loops: CDR1 SGHTA, CDR2 FQGNSA. CDR3 loop: CASSPWTSSGELFF. DNA for the CDR3: TGTGCCAGCAGCCCCTGGACTAGCTCCGGGGAGCTGTTTTTT.

This clonotype was counted many times. The gene calls are TRBV15 and TRBJ2-5; TRBD1 agrees at 8 bases. J lost 1 base, V lost 1 base, and 8 bases had no gene match. Germline CDR1 LNHNV, CDR2 YYDKDF (reference sequence). The CDR3 is 17 amino acids. The CDR3 DNA is TGTGCCACCAGCAGAGCACAGACAGGGGTCATCCAAGAGACCCAGTACTTC. The encoded protein is CATSRAQTGVIQETQYF.

Ten or more counts support this clonotype. The chain couples TRBV11-2 to TRBJ2-1, with TRBD2 matching over 12 bases. Germline CDR1 is SGHAT and CDR2 is FQNNGV. The CDR3 contains 18 residues. Losses at the gene ends were 4 bases for V and 0 bases for J; bases not matched to a gene: 7. CDR3 in amino acids: CASSSSGLAGNSYNEQFF. The CDR3, as DNA: TGTGCCAGCAGCTCATCAGGACTAGCGGGAAACTCCTACAATGAGCAGTTCTTC.

This clonotype has ten or more counts. The chain links TRBV29-1 to TRBJ2-7; 7 bases fit TRBD1. The CDR3 contains 14 residues. V lost 6 bases and J lost 2; bases outside the gene matches: 10. Germline V gene lookup returns CDR1 SQVTM and CDR2 ANQGSEA. DNA for the CDR3: TGCAGCGTAGAACAGACAGGGTCCCCCTACGAGCAGTACTTC. Protein: CSVEQTGSPYEQYF.

In this sample, this clonotype turned up a few times. The chain has TRBV7-9 and TRBJ2-2, with 14 bases matching TRBD2. CDR3 size: 16 residues. The trim removed 5 bases at V and 7 bases at J, leaving 6 bases unmatched. Germline lookup yields CDR1 SEHNR and CDR2 FQNEAQ (reference sequence). CDR3 in DNA: TGTGCCAGCAGCCAGGGGACTAGCGGGAGCGTCGGGGAGCTGTTTTTT. It translates to CASSQGTSGSVGELFF.

Only a few counts were recorded for this clonotype. J is TRBJ2-5 and V is TRBV7-2; D unclear. The CDR3 is 15 amino acids. V lost 1 base to trimming and J lost 10 bases, with 19 bases between them. The germline gives CDR1 SGHTA, CDR2 FQGNSA. CDR3: CASSLDRARVEVQYF. CDR3 DNA: TGTGCCAGCAGCTTAGACCGGGCCCGGGTTGAAGTCCAGTACTTC.

The chain employs TRBV4-3 and TRBJ2-7; perhaps TRBD2 as D (5 bases). V lost 1 base and J lost 3, with 16 bases in between. The CDR3 is 16 residues long. Germline assignment: CDR1 LGHNA and CDR2 YSLEER. In DNA, the CDR3 is TGCGCCAGCAGCCAAGCCTTAGCGTCGGGGAGCTACGAGCAGTACTTC. Protein product: CASSQALASGSYEQYF.

The chain carries TRBV14 and TRBJ1-2; no reliable D call. CDR3 length: 14 amino acids. Looked up from germline, CDR1 is SGHDN and CDR2 is FVKESK. Trimming took 0 bases from V and 7 from J, leaving 12 bases between them. CDR3 loop: CASSQDRTRGGYTF. The CDR3 DNA is TGTGCCAGCAGCCAAGATAGAACCCGGGGTGGCTACACCTTC.

This clonotype showed up just a few times. This chain connects TRBV27 to TRBJ2-4; 14 bases align to TRBD2. The CDR3 consists of 17 residues. Germline lookup yields CDR1 MNHEY and CDR2 SMNVEV (reference sequence). J lost 8 bases, V lost 5 bases, and 11 bases had no gene match. The CDR3 bases are TGTGCCAGCAGTACGAGGACTAGCGGGAGGCCAGGGGACATTCAGTACTTC. Protein: CASSTRTSGRPGDIQYF.

The chain employs TRBV27 and TRBJ2-2, with D possibly being TRBD2 (5 bases). Germline V gene lookup returns CDR1 MNHEY and CDR2 SMNVEV (reference sequence). CDR3 length: 15 residues. V shed 5 bases and J shed 2 bases, with 12 bases lying between them. The CDR3 sequence is CASSETIINTGELFF. CDR3 bases: TGTGCCAGCAGTGAGACTATAATTAACACCGGGGAGCTGTTTTTT.